This is a list of T cell receptor beta chains from one sample in a study of CD8+CD57+ T cells in acquired aplastic anemia. TCRdb redid the calling of the reads with MiXCR, one entry per CDR3 protein. This repertoire shows over 200,000 distinct CDR3 sequences, around 60% found once; its top ten account for about 29%. Sequences were obtained from sorted CD4+, CD8+, or CD8+CD57+ T cells (not recorded which) from PBMCs. These receptors originate from a human donor in good health. Each CDR3 is given with its conserved first and last residue. D genes are given only for firm matches. Clone size is not always given. Where it is, it says once, few, many or a class for expanded clones.

j_call d_call clone_size v_call cdr3_aa cdr3_nt
TRBJ2-7 TRBD2 - TRBV5-1 CASSLGLADLTYEQYF TGCGCCAGCAGCTTGGGCCTAGCGGACCTCACCTACGAGCAGTACTTC
TRBJ1-2 TRBD1 many TRBV5-1 CASSLETGLDYGYTF TGCGCCAGCAGCTTGGAGACAGGGCTCGACTATGGCTACACCTTC
TRBJ2-5 TRBD1 - TRBV10-3 CAISETGVSETQYF TGTGCCATCAGTGAGACAGGGGTTTCGGAGACCCAGTACTTC
TRBJ2-7 - few TRBV7-6 CASSSDISSYEQYF TGTGCCAGCAGCTCCGACATATCGTCCTACGAGCAGTACTTC
TRBJ2-7 TRBD1 many TRBV2 CASRAGTGASGEQYF TGTGCCAGCAGGGCCGGGACAGGGGCCTCCGGGGAGCAGTACTTC
TRBJ2-5 TRBD2 many TRBV14 CASSQNSGGPYSYQETQYF TGTGCCAGCAGCCAAAACAGCGGGGGGCCTTACTCGTACCAAGAGACCCAGTACTTC
TRBJ2-7 TRBD1 - TRBV7-2 CASSPIPGTVHYEQYF TGTGCCAGCAGCCCCATCCCCGGGACAGTCCACTACGAGCAGTACTTC
TRBJ2-1 - - TRBV27 CASSLDLSYNEQFF TGTGCCAGCAGTTTGGATCTCTCCTACAATGAGCAGTTCTTC
TRBJ2-3 - many TRBV6-5 CASSYSNTDTQYF TGTGCCAGCAGTTACTCAAACACAGATACGCAGTATTTT
TRBJ1-6 - - TRBV20-1 CSARDQRGGDSPLHF TGCAGTGCTAGAGATCAACGTGGGGGGGATTCACCCCTCCACTTT
TRBJ1-3 - once TRBV5-1 CASSHVGGNTIYF TGCGCCAGCAGCCATGTGGGTGGAAACACCATATATTTT
TRBJ1-1 TRBD1 few TRBV5-1 CASSWTGKNTEAFF TGCGCCAGCAGCTGGACAGGGAAGAACACTGAAGCTTTCTTT
TRBJ2-5 TRBD2 - TRBV5-6 CASSFGTTQETQYF TGTGCCAGCAGCTTTGGGACTACCCAAGAGACCCAGTACTTC
TRBJ2-7 TRBD1 - TRBV20-1 CSARWGQGVSYEQYF TGCAGTGCTAGGTGGGGGCAGGGGGTATCCTACGAGCAGTACTTC
TRBJ2-1 - - TRBV2 CASSEDKNGYNEQFF TGTGCCAGCAGTGAAGACAAGAACGGGTACAATGAGCAGTTCTTC
TRBJ2-3 - - TRBV15 CATSLGRDTQYF TGTGCCACCAGCCTCGGTAGAGATACGCAGTATTTT
TRBJ2-7 - - TRBV5-1 CASSLRGNSYEQYF TGCGCCAGCAGCTTGCGAGGCAACTCCTACGAGCAGTACTTC
TRBJ2-3 TRBD2 - TRBV14 CASSQGSSGGLNTDTQYF TGTGCCAGCAGCCAAGGCTCTAGCGGGGGCCTAAACACAGATACGCAGTATTTT
TRBJ2-2 TRBD1 many TRBV20-1 CSAGSGTANTGELFF TGCAGTGCTGGTTCCGGGACAGCGAACACCGGGGAGCTGTTTTTT
TRBJ2-7 TRBD1 few TRBV9 CASSFGQGISYEQYF TGTGCCAGCAGCTTCGGACAGGGGATATCCTACGAGCAGTACTTC
TRBJ2-2 TRBD2 once TRBV9 CASSVAGTSGGPITGELFF TGTGCCAGCAGCGTAGCCGGGACTAGCGGGGGCCCGATCACCGGGGAGCTGTTTTTT
TRBJ2-1 - - TRBV20-1 CSARDRPTREQFF TGCAGTGCTAGAGATCGGCCCACTAGGGAGCAGTTCTTC
TRBJ1-6 TRBD1 - TRBV2 CASIPDRANSPLHF TGTGCCAGCATTCCGGACAGGGCTAATTCACCCCTCCACTTT
TRBJ2-7 - many TRBV28 CASGRGSYEQYF TGTGCCAGCGGCAGGGGTTCCTACGAGCAGTACTTC
TRBJ1-2 - - TRBV5-8 CASSHAGGGNYGYTF TGTGCCAGCAGCCATGCGGGGGGAGGAAACTATGGCTACACCTTC
TRBJ2-7 - - TRBV7-6 CASSLEVAAYEQYF TGTGCCAGCAGCTTAGAGGTAGCGGCCTACGAGCAGTACTTC
TRBJ2-7 - - TRBV5-5 CASSVQGTYEQYF TGTGCCAGCAGCGTGCAGGGGACCTACGAGCAGTACTTC
TRBJ2-2 - - TRBV12-3/TRBV12-4 CASRVGAAGELFF TGTGCCAGCAGGGTGGGGGCGGCCGGGGAGCTGTTTTTT
TRBJ2-5 TRBD1 few TRBV7-8 CASSPTGSSETQYF TGTGCCAGCAGCCCGACAGGGTCCAGCGAGACCCAGTACTTC
TRBJ1-1 - - TRBV5-1 CASSLGGRKNTEAFF TGCGCCAGCAGCTTGGGTGGACGGAAGAACACTGAAGCTTTCTTT
TRBJ2-1 - many TRBV20-1 CSAGDASEHNEQFF TGCAGTGCTGGCGACGCTAGCGAACACAATGAGCAGTTCTTC
TRBJ1-4 - - TRBV7-9 CASTDGNEKLFF TGTGCCAGCACAGACGGTAATGAAAAACTGTTTTTT
TRBJ1-5 - few TRBV10-3 CAIKGDSNQPQHF TGTGCCATCAAAGGTGATAGCAATCAGCCCCAGCATTTT
TRBJ1-6 - - TRBV20-1 CSARGTRGGGSPLHF TGCAGTGCTAGAGGGACGCGGGGGGGCGGATCACCCCTCCACTTT
TRBJ2-3 - - TRBV10-3 CAISESRPSTDTQYF TGTGCCATCAGTGAGTCGAGACCGAGCACAGATACGCAGTATTTT
TRBJ2-3 - - TRBV15 CATSRGGEVADTQYF TGTGCCACCAGCAGGGGGGGAGAGGTAGCAGATACGCAGTATTTT
TRBJ1-6 - - TRBV5-1 CAGSQGGLGNSPLHF TGCGCCGGCAGCCAAGGGGGGCTCGGTAATTCACCCCTCCACTTT
TRBJ2-7 - - TRBV7-8 CVSSYSGGFEQYF TGTGTCAGCAGCTACTCCGGGGGTTTCGAGCAGTACTTC
TRBJ2-1 - many TRBV6-5 CASSLQSSYNEQFF TGTGCCAGCAGTCTCCAGAGCTCCTACAATGAGCAGTTCTTC
TRBJ1-1 - - TRBV15 CATGGGVDDTEAFF TGTGCCACCGGCGGAGGGGTTGATGATACTGAAGCTTTCTTT
TRBJ1-1 - - TRBV9 CASMGGWGEAFF TGTGCCAGCATGGGGGGGTGGGGTGAAGCTTTCTTT
TRBJ2-1 - many TRBV6-6 CASTPILGTPSNEQFF TGTGCCAGCACCCCTATTCTCGGCACACCTTCCAATGAGCAGTTCTTC